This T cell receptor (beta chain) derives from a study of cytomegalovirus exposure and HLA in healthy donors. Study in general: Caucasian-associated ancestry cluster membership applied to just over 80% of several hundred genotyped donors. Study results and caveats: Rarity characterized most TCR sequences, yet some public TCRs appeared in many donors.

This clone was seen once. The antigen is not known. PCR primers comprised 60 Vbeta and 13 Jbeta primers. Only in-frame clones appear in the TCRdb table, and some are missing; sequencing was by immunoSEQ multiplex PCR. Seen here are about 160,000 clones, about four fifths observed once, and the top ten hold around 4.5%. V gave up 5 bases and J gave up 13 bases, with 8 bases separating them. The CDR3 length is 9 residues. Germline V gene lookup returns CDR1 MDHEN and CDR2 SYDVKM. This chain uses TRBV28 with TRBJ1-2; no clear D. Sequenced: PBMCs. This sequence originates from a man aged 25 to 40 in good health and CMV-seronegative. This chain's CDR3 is CASSPPSTF. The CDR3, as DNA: TGTGCCAGCAGTCCCCCTTCCACCTTC.